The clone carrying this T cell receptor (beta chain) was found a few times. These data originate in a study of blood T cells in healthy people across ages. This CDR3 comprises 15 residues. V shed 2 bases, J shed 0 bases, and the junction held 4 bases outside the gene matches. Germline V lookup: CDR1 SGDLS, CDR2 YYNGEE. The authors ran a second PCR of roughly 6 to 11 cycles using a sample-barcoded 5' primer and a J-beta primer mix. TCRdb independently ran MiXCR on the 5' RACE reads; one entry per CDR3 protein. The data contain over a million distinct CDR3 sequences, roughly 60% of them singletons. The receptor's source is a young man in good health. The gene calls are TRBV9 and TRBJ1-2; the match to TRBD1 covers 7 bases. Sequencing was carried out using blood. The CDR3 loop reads CASSVPRGPNYGYTF. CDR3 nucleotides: TGTGCCAGCAGCGTCCCTAGGGGGCCTAACTATGGCTACACCTTC.